This entry features one T cell receptor beta chain sequence. What it binds is not known. The CDR3 is made up of 13 amino acids. V shed 5 bases and J shed 5 bases, with 13 bases lying between them. Germline V lookup: CDR1 SGHTA, CDR2 FQGNSA. The data are from a study of T cell repertoires in cytomegalovirus infection. General study points: Public TCR beta family frequency separated CMV-and-HLA carriers, including in an independent cohort. Clonotype analysis showed dominance of the ex vivo response by HLA-C-restricted CMV-specific TCR beta clonotypes.

MiXCR, run by TCRdb on the reads, gives a single entry per CDR3 protein. This sample carries 200,000 or so distinct CDR3 sequences, 28% of them seen once, and the ten largest clones take just over 30%. The sequence derives from a human donor in good health (CMV status not recorded). Some clones in this sample may be carry-over from other donors' samples. The chain links TRBV7-2 to TRBJ2-7; the D is unclear. The sequenced material came from PBMCs. The CDR3 coding sequence is TGTGCCAGCAGCCTCCCCGAGCACAACGAGCAGTACTTC. Protein: CASSLPEHNEQYF.